This is a list of T cell receptor beta chains from one sample in a study of blood T cell repertoires in COVID-19. Produced via immunoSEQ multiplex PCR; TCRdb's table is partial and in-frame only. This table has about 350,000 clones, roughly 89% appearing once. What was sequenced was peripheral blood. The receptor set was obtained from a man younger than 45 with COVID-19, enrolled during active disease. Each CDR3 is given with its conserved first and last residue. The D gene is left open where the match is weak. Clone size, where shown, is once, few, many, or a class for clones that have expanded.

TRBJ2-7	-	-	TRBV28	CASSLGPLPYEQYF	TGTGCCAGCAGTTTAGGCCCCCTCCCCTACGAGCAGTACTTC
TRBJ2-5	TRBD1	once	TRBV5-1	CASSRGVTGAETQYF	TGCGCCAGCAGTCGTGGAGTGACAGGGGCAGAGACCCAGTACTTC
TRBJ1-2	-	-	TRBV9	CASSAANDGGDYGYTF	TGTGCCAGCAGCGCCGCGAATGACGGGGGTGACTATGGCTACACCTTC
TRBJ2-5	-	-	TRBV18	CASSPPVPQETQYF	TGTGCCAGCTCACCGCCAGTGCCCCAAGAGACCCAGTACTTC
TRBJ1-1	-	-	TRBV25-1	CASSGNWEYTEAFF	TGTGCCAGCAGTGGGAATTGGGAGTACACTGAAGCTTTCTTT
TRBJ1-5	-	-	TRBV5-1	CASSLEGAINQPQHF	TGCGCCAGCAGCTTGGAAGGGGCGATCAATCAGCCCCAGCATTTT
TRBJ2-1	TRBD2	-	TRBV7-2	CASRAGGPAYNEQFF	TGTGCCAGCAGGGCGGGGGGGCCGGCTTACAATGAGCAGTTCTTC
TRBJ2-1	TRBD2	-	TRBV6-2/TRBV6-3	CASSYSIGERETNEQFF	TGTGCCAGCAGTTACTCGATAGGAGAGCGGGAGACAAATGAGCAGTTCTTC
TRBJ2-7	TRBD1	-	TRBV19	CASKEAGQGSYEQYF	TGTGCCAGTAAGGAGGCGGGACAGGGCTCCTACGAGCAGTACTTC
TRBJ2-3	TRBD2	-	TRBV19	CASSGGITDTQYF	TGTGCCAGTAGCGGGGGGATCACAGATACGCAGTATTTT
TRBJ2-3	TRBD2	few	TRBV28	CASSSPTSGTRTQYF	TGTGCCAGCAGTTCCCCGACTAGCGGGACTCGCACGCAGTATTTT
TRBJ2-7	TRBD1	-	TRBV24-1	CATSDWGTASSYEQYF	TGTGCCACCAGTGATTGGGGGACAGCGAGCTCCTACGAGCAGTACTTC
TRBJ1-1	-	-	TRBV9	CASSPRSRDTEAFF	TGTGCCAGCAGTCCGAGGAGCCGAGACACTGAAGCTTTCTTT
TRBJ2-5	-	-	TRBV6-6	CASSFRLVMGQETQYF	TGTGCCAGCAGTTTCCGACTAGTAATGGGGCAAGAGACCCAGTACTTC
TRBJ2-2	TRBD2	-	TRBV9	CASSTGTSVFGELFF	TGTGCCAGCAGCACCGGGACTAGTGTCTTCGGGGAGCTGTTTTTT
TRBJ1-1	-	-	TRBV20-1	CSARGQPKAFF	TGCAGTGCTAGAGGACAGCCTAAAGCTTTCTTT
TRBJ2-2	TRBD1	once	TRBV5-4	CASSLPKGQAGELFF	TGTGCCAGCAGCTTGCCCAAAGGACAGGCCGGGGAGCTGTTTTTT
TRBJ1-2	-	-	TRBV11-3	CASSEGAGDYGYTF	TGTGCCAGCAGCGAAGGGGCAGGGGACTATGGCTACACCTTC
TRBJ1-3	-	-	TRBV7-2	CASSLVAFSGNTIYF	TGTGCCAGCAGCTTAGTTGCGTTCTCTGGAAACACCATATATTTT
TRBJ1-2	-	-	TRBV24-1	CATREGANYGYTF	TGTGCCACCAGGGAAGGGGCTAACTATGGCTACACCTTC
TRBJ1-2	-	-	TRBV19	CASSTSLGRAGYGYTF	TGTGCCAGTAGTACTTCTCTGGGACGCGCGGGATATGGCTACACCTTC
TRBJ1-5	-	-	TRBV19	CASSGGSNQPQHF	TGTGCCAGTAGTGGGGGGAGCAATCAGCCCCAGCATTTT
TRBJ1-2	TRBD1	-	TRBV9	CASSVGPGQNYGYTF	TGTGCCAGCAGCGTAGGACCGGGACAGAACTATGGCTACACCTTC
TRBJ1-1	TRBD1	-	TRBV19	CASSIATGALNTEAFF	TGTGCCAGTAGTATAGCGACAGGGGCCCTGAACACTGAAGCTTTCTTT
TRBJ2-1	TRBD2	-	TRBV27	CASSLSIAGAPPFF	TGTGCCAGCAGTTTATCTATCGCGGGAGCTCCCCCGTTCTTC
TRBJ2-1	TRBD2	-	TRBV28	CASSLSLTLAGGHSEQFF	TGTGCCAGCAGTTTATCCTTGACCCTAGCGGGAGGGCATTCTGAGCAGTTCTTC
TRBJ2-2	-	once	TRBV15	CATSREGQGSPGELFF	TGTGCCACCAGCAGAGAGGGGCAGGGTTCTCCCGGGGAGCTGTTTTTT
TRBJ2-7	TRBD2	once	TRBV7-9	CASSLAASGLFEQYF	TGTGCCAGCAGCTTAGCGGCTAGCGGTCTATTCGAGCAGTACTTC
TRBJ2-1	-	-	TRBV24-1	CATSDSTGRTYNEQFF	TGTGCCACCAGTGACTCGACAGGCCGAACCTACAATGAGCAGTTCTTC
TRBJ1-6	-	-	TRBV28	CASSLSNSPLHF	TGTGCCAGCAGCCTATCCAATTCACCCCTCCACTTT
TRBJ2-3	-	-	TRBV6-6	CASSPTDSHTDTQYF	TGTGCCAGCAGTCCCACAGACAGCCACACAGATACGCAGTATTTT
TRBJ2-1	TRBD2	-	TRBV20-1	CSASRRRGYGLGEQFF	TGCAGTGCTAGTAGGCGGCGGGGGTACGGACTTGGTGAGCAGTTCTTC
TRBJ1-6	-	-	TRBV30	CASGTTYSPLHF	TGTGCCTCGGGGACAACCTATTCACCCCTCCACTTT
TRBJ2-4	-	-	TRBV28	CASRPQGAKNIQYF	TGTGCCAGCAGACCACAGGGAGCCAAAAACATTCAGTACTTC
TRBJ2-7	-	-	TRBV15	CATSRDTGRNSYEQYF	TGTGCCACCAGCAGAGATACCGGCAGGAACTCCTACGAGCAGTACTTC
TRBJ2-1	-	-	TRBV5-4	CASSLISDNEQFF	TGTGCCAGCAGCTTGATATCTGACAATGAGCAGTTCTTC
TRBJ2-3	-	once	TRBV3-1/TRBV3-2	CASSQDDIPVLPQYF	TGTGCCAGCAGCCAAGATGATATTCCGGTCCTTCCCCAGTATTTT
TRBJ1-6	-	-	TRBV29-1	CSVAKEEDSPLHF	TGCAGCGTTGCTAAGGAGGAGGATTCACCCCTCCACTTT
TRBJ1-5	TRBD1	-	TRBV6-2/TRBV6-3	CASSPGQGNQPQHF	TGTGCCAGCAGCCCAGGACAGGGAAATCAGCCCCAGCATTTT
TRBJ2-1	-	-	TRBV19	CASSPPGSSYNEQFF	TGTGCCAGTAGCCCTCCGGGGAGCTCCTACAATGAGCAGTTCTTC
TRBJ2-7	TRBD1	-	TRBV27	CASSLTGGNEQYF	TGTGCCAGCAGTTTGACAGGGGGAAACGAGCAGTACTTC
TRBJ1-1	TRBD1	-	TRBV14	CASSHGTGFPEAFF	TGTGCCAGCAGCCATGGGACAGGGTTCCCTGAAGCTTTCTTT
TRBJ1-2	-	-	TRBV2	CASSDDSYGYTF	TGTGCCAGCAGTGACGACAGCTATGGCTACACCTTC